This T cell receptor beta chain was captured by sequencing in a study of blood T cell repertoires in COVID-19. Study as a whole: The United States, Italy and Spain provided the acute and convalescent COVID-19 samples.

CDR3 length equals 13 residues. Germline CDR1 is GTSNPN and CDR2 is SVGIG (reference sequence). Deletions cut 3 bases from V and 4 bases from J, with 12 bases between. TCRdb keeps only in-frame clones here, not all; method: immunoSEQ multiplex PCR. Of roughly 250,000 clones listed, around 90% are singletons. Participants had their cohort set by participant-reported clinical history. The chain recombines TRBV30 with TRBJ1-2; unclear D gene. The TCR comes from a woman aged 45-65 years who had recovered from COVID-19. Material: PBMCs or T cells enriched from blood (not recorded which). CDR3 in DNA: TGTGCCTGGAGGTTCGGGGTTGGCTATGGCTACACCTTC. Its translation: CAWRFGVGYGYTF.